Given below is one T cell receptor beta chain in context. What it binds is not known. This sample was included in a study of T-cell reconstitution after alpha-beta-depleted transplantation in children. Germline V gene data show CDR1 as SGHDN and CDR2 as FVKESK. With 4 bases removed from V and 9 bases from J, the gap between germline ends came to 14 bases. This CDR3 comprises 13 residues. Unique molecular identifiers were incorporated into the prepared TCRbeta library. TCRdb re-derived calls from the PCR reads in MiXCR, one entry per CDR3 protein. The table has some 460,000 distinct CDR3 sequences, around 15% seen once. Study-level results: After transplant, at about two months, alpha-beta T cells were reportedly derived from several hundred expanded graft clones. T-cell numbers and diversity, one year after transplant, stemmed largely from T cells that were newly produced. Elevated TCRbeta diversity at day 60 was traced, in some patients, to surviving recipient T cells and thymic progenitors.

Sequenced material: PBMCs, mostly from graft donor cells, taken 360 days after TCRalphabeta/CD19-depleted stem cell transplant. The clonotype was recovered from a boy younger than two who had a stem cell transplant for Wiskott-Aldrich syndrome, so the T cells may come from the graft donor. The chain links TRBV14 to TRBJ2-3, with D unclear. CDR3 DNA sequence: TGTGCCAGCAGCCCAGCCGGCCGGGTAACGCAGTATTTT. Protein sequence: CASSPAGRVTQYF.